Shown below are 28 T cell receptor beta chains from a single sample sequenced in a study of response to subunit inactivated influenza vaccine. TCRdb reprocessed the RT-PCR reads via MiXCR and lists one record per CDR3 protein. This repertoire shows about 190,000 distinct CDR3 sequences, around 14% found once; its top ten account for about 26%. The sequencing used CD8+ T cells sorted from PBMCs, collected 4 to 6 days after vaccination. The receptor set was obtained from a man aged 50-60 years who received an inactivated influenza vaccine.

The chain couples TRBV6-6 to TRBJ2-1, with no clear D. V was clipped by 5 bases and J by 10 bases, with 12 bases between them. Germline CDR1 MNHNY, CDR2 SVGAGI (reference sequence). The CDR3 contains 12 residues. For the CDR3, the DNA is TGTGCCAGCAGTCCGAGCCCCGAGGAGCAGTTCTTC. Translation gives CASSPSPEEQFF.

V usage is TRBV19 and J usage is TRBJ2-1; D may be TRBD2 (6 bases). V lost 0 bases and J 7 bases, leaving 25 bases between the germline ends. Germline V gene lookup returns CDR1 LNHDA and CDR2 SQIVND (reference sequence). This CDR3 has 19 residues. CDR3 sequence (DNA): TGTGCCAGTAGTATAGATATAGGGTTGGGGGGACCTTACATGAATGAGCAGTTCTTC. It translates to CASSIDIGLGGPYMNEQFF.

The chain uses TRBV19 and TRBJ2-1; D gene ambiguous. The CDR3 sequence is 15 residues long. V was shortened by 5 bases and J by 4 bases, with 15 bases between the two germline ends. Looked up from germline, CDR1 is LNHDA and CDR2 is SQIVND (reference sequence). The CDR3 loop reads CASSHLGQTYNEQFF. The CDR3 DNA follows: TGTGCCAGTAGTCACCTAGGGCAGACTTACAATGAGCAGTTCTTC.

The chain combines TRBV11-2 with TRBJ2-1; D call uncertain. Germline CDR1 reads SGHAT; CDR2 reads FQNNGV. V dropped 0 bases and J dropped 9 bases, with 15 bases sitting between them. The CDR3 spans 15 residues. Here the CDR3 DNA reads TGTGCCAGCAGCTTAGACGCCAGGCAAATCGGTGAGCAGTTCTTC. Protein sequence: CASSLDARQIGEQFF.

This clonotype has more than one count but fewer than ten. The DNA for the CDR3 is TGTGCCAGCAGCTTAGCGAGACGGTACGAGCAGTACTTC. It specifies CASSLARRYEQYF. The chain links TRBV7-2 to TRBJ2-7; D ambiguous. This CDR3 comprises 13 residues. Per germline, CDR1 SGHTA and CDR2 FQGNSA. The V gene lost 0 bases and the J gene lost 4 bases, with 7 bases spanning the gap.

This clonotype was recorded many times. V is TRBV7-6 and J is TRBJ2-3; D possibly corresponds to TRBD2 (6 bases). Germline values: CDR1 SGHVS, CDR2 FNYEAQ. V was shortened by 1 base and J by 4 bases, with 6 bases between the two germline ends. The CDR3 spans 13 residues. The CDR3 region has the DNA TGTGCCAGCAGCTTAGGGGGGGCAGATACGCAGTATTTT. Protein sequence: CASSLGGADTQYF.

This rearrangement joins TRBV29-1 to TRBJ1-2; D gene ambiguous. The germline V and J ends were trimmed by 4 bases and 7 bases, with 13 bases remaining between them. Germline CDR1 is SQVTM and CDR2 is ANQGSEA. The CDR3 totals 12 residues. This chain's CDR3 is CSVVDLHGGYTF. CDR3 nucleotide sequence: TGCAGCGTTGTGGACCTCCACGGTGGCTACACCTTC.

The V and J genes are TRBV6-2 or TRBV6-3 and TRBJ2-7; D is ambiguous. Germline V gene sequence: CDR1 MNHEY, CDR2 SVGEGT. This CDR3 has 11 amino acids. Trimming stripped 9 bases from V and 7 bases from J, with 13 bases between. This CDR3 reads CASPNIGEQYF. CDR3 nucleotide sequence: TGTGCCAGTCCAAACATCGGGGAGCAGTACTTC.

Notes on this clonotype: At one of its ends the junction is not consistent with the germline gene, which may arise from a read error. The chain is built from TRBV28 and TRBJ1-3; TRBD1 is a possible D gene (5 bases). Germline V gene sequence: CDR1 MDHEN, CDR2 SYDVKM. CDR3 size: 14 residues. For the CDR3, the DNA is TGTGCCAGCACCCCTCGCACCGGGCCGGACACCATCTATTTT. Its translation: CASTPRTGPDTIYF. Based on the CDR3 plus reference TRBV28 and TRBJ1-3, the full variable domain is DVKVTQSSRYLVKRTGEKVFLECVQDMDHENMFWYRQDPGLGLRLIYFSYDVKMKEKGDIPEGYSVSREKKERFSLILESASTNQTSMYLCASTPRTGPDTIYFGEGSWLTVV.

This clonotype was recorded many times. The V call is TRBV19, the J call TRBJ2-1; D may be TRBD1 or TRBD2 (5 bases each). The length of the CDR3 is 15 residues. Trimming took 7 bases from V and 3 from J, leaving 16 bases between them. Germline assignment: CDR1 LNHDA and CDR2 SQIVND (reference sequence). In nucleotides, the CDR3 is TGTGCCAGTACCAACGGGACGCAGGGCTACAATGAGCAGTTCTTC. This translates into CASTNGTQGYNEQFF.

This clonotype has a handful of counts. The rearrangement links TRBV11-2 to TRBJ1-6; TRBD1 agrees at 7 bases. Losses at the gene ends were 0 bases for V and 10 bases for J; bases not matched to a gene: 6. The CDR3 spans 15 residues. CDR1 is SGHAT, CDR2 FQNNGV, per germline. CDR3 sequence: CASSLDPGQESPLHF. The CDR3 region has the DNA TGTGCCAGCAGCTTAGATCCCGGACAGGAGTCACCCCTCCACTTT.

The table lists this clonotype with a few counts. V is TRBV5-1 and J is TRBJ2-3; TRBD1 might be the D (6 bases). This CDR3 has 16 residues. V was trimmed by 0 bases and J by 0 bases, leaving 11 bases between them. The germline CDR1 and CDR2 sequences are SGHRS and YFSETQ. This CDR3 is CASSLVGTTSTDTQYF. The DNA for the CDR3 is TGCGCCAGCAGCTTGGTTGGGACAACTAGCACAGATACGCAGTATTTT.

The sample holds a few counts of this clonotype. The rearrangement joins TRBV29-1 to TRBJ2-4; TRBD1 aligns across 7 bases. V dropped 7 bases and J dropped 5; count of bases not matched to a gene: 5. This CDR3 contains 12 residues. Per germline, CDR1 SQVTM and CDR2 ANQGSEA. The CDR3 loop is CSAQGEQNIQYF. The CDR3 nucleotides are TGCAGCGCCCAGGGGGAACAAAACATTCAGTACTTC.

The chain uses TRBV3-1 and TRBJ2-2, with D possibly being TRBD2 (6 bases). CDR1 LGHDT and CDR2 YNNKEL come from the germline V gene (reference sequence). The CDR3 extends over 15 amino acids. V lost 0 bases to trimming and J lost 6 bases, with 11 bases between them. The CDR3 sequence: CASSQDGGVAGELFF. DNA of the CDR3: TGTGCCAGCAGCCAAGATGGAGGGGTCGCCGGGGAGCTGTTTTTT.

In its sample, this clonotype was seen a few times. The chain joins TRBV6-1 to TRBJ2-2; no clear D gene. Germline values: CDR1 MNHNS, CDR2 SASEGT. V lost 7 bases and J 0 bases, leaving 6 bases between the germline ends. The CDR3 spans 13 residues. For the CDR3, the DNA is TGTGCCAGCAAAGAAGCGAACACCGGGGAGCTGTTTTTT. This translates into CASKEANTGELFF.

The chain combines TRBV2 with TRBJ1-1; D remains ambiguous. Germline V CDR1 and CDR2: SNHLY, FYNNEI. There are 14 residues in the CDR3. V lost 6 bases, J lost 6 bases, and 17 bases lay in between. DNA for the CDR3: TGTGCCAGCAGCGACCCCCGCTGGCCCTCTGAAGCTTTCTTT. Its protein is CASSDPRWPSEAFF.

In this sample, this clonotype turned up a few times. The chain links TRBV9 to TRBJ1-3, with D unclear. The V and J ends lost 3 bases and 2 bases respectively, with 9 bases between them. The germline V gene has CDR1 SGDLS and CDR2 YYNGEE. The CDR3 is 14 residues long. The CDR3 coding sequence is TGTGCCAGCAGCGAGGAGTTCACTGGAAACACCATATATTTT. Translated, it gives CASSEEFTGNTIYF.

The J gene is TRBJ2-7, the V gene TRBV7-9, with 8 bases matching TRBD1. V was pared by 7 bases and J by 6 bases, with 5 bases of the junction left unmatched. This CDR3 spans 12 amino acids. Germline V gene sequence: CDR1 SEHNR, CDR2 FQNEAQ (reference sequence). DNA for the CDR3: TGTGCCAGCATAAGACAGGGGACCGAGCAGTACTTC. Translated, it gives CASIRQGTEQYF.

This clonotype was seen a handful of times. The V call is TRBV28, the J call TRBJ2-2; D unresolved. Germline CDR1 is MDHEN and CDR2 is SYDVKM. The germline V and J ends were trimmed by 3 bases and 6 bases, with 8 bases remaining between them. The CDR3 is 13 residues long. The CDR3 sequence: CASSFFGPGELFF. In DNA, the CDR3 is TGTGCCAGCAGTTTCTTTGGTCCCGGGGAGCTGTTTTTT.

This clonotype has just a few counts. The rearrangement links TRBV7-8 to TRBJ2-1, with TRBD1 matching 8 bases. From germline, CDR1 is SGHVS and CDR2 FQNEAQ. There are 17 residues in the CDR3. V lost 2 bases and J lost 8; bases outside the gene matches: 14. The CDR3 sequence: CASSLSLTGGWMHEQFF. CDR3 DNA: TGTGCCAGCAGCTTATCACTTACAGGGGGATGGATGCATGAGCAGTTCTTC.

This clonotype has more than one count but fewer than ten. The chain's CDR3 is CSARDFRQAKNYEQYF. DNA for the CDR3: TGCAGTGCTAGAGATTTTAGACAGGCCAAAAACTACGAGCAGTACTTC. V and J are TRBV20-1 and TRBJ2-7; the D gene is possibly TRBD1 (6 bases). Looked up from germline, CDR1 is DFQATT and CDR2 is SNEGSKA (reference sequence). Trimming removed 0 bases from V and 3 bases from J, with 18 bases in between. This CDR3 spans 16 amino acids.

This clonotype has just a few counts. The CDR3 bases are TGCAGTGCTAGCCCACTAGCGGGATCCCAGACCCAGTACTTC. Its translation is CSASPLAGSQTQYF. The V and J genes are TRBV20-1 and TRBJ2-5; 10 nucleotides agree with TRBD2. This CDR3 contains 14 residues. Trimming cost V 3 bases and J 6 bases; bases outside gene matches: 7. The germline CDR1 and CDR2 sequences are DFQATT and SNEGSKA (reference sequence).

This clonotype came up once. The J gene is TRBJ2-7, the V gene TRBV6-2 or TRBV6-3, with TRBD1 as a possible D gene (5 bases). V was cut by 6 bases and J by 3 bases, with 12 bases left in between. The CDR3 has 13 residues. Germline assignment: CDR1 MNHEY and CDR2 SVGEGT. CDR3 DNA: TGTGCCAGCAGAACCTTAGACAGCTACGAGCAGTACTTC. Translating gives CASRTLDSYEQYF.

This clonotype was seen a few times. The chain has TRBV12-3 or TRBV12-4 and TRBJ2-1; the D call may be TRBD1 or TRBD2 (5 bases each). The ends were cut back, 2 bases at V and 6 bases at J, with 14 bases in the middle. The CDR3 extends over 15 amino acids. DNA for the CDR3: TGTGCCAGCAGTTTAAGCCTTCTGGGGGTCAATGAGCAGTTCTTC. Amino acids: CASSLSLLGVNEQFF.

In this sample, this clonotype turned up a few times. The CDR3 loop is CASSFLLGETQYF. The CDR3 DNA reads as TGTGCCAGCAGTTTTCTCCTGGGTGAGACCCAGTACTTC. V gene TRBV28 combines with J gene TRBJ2-5; D not certain. Germline assignment: CDR1 MDHEN and CDR2 SYDVKM. This CDR3 has 13 amino acids. Trimming left V 3 bases short and J 5 bases short, with 10 bases between.

This clonotype has more than one count but fewer than ten. The gene calls are TRBV30 and TRBJ2-7; D unclear. Germline CDR1 is GTSNPN and CDR2 is SVGIG (reference sequence). The ends were cut back, 1 base at V and 2 bases at J, with 6 bases in the middle. The CDR3 consists of 12 residues. For the CDR3, the DNA is TGTGCCTGGAGTGGATCCCCCTACGAGCAGTACTTC. Translating it yields CAWSGSPYEQYF. The variable domain in full, with the rest retrieved from reference TRBV30 and TRBJ2-7, is SQTIHQWPATLVQPVGSPLSLECTVEGTSNPNLYWYRQAAGRGLQLLFYSVGIGQISSEVPQNLSASRPQDRQFILSSKKLLLSDSGFYLCAWSGSPYEQYFGPGTRLTVT.

This clonotype was detected only a few times. The chain combines TRBV20-1 with TRBJ2-7, with 12 bases identical to TRBD2. Trimming removed 0 bases from V and 4 bases from J; junction bases left unmatched: 19. This CDR3 has 20 amino acids. The germline CDR1 and CDR2 sequences are DFQATT and SNEGSKA (reference sequence). CDR3 bases: TGCAGTGCTAGAGATGTACAGGGGGCCATGACTAGCGGGAGCCCTTACGAGCAGTACTTC. Translated, it gives CSARDVQGAMTSGSPYEQYF.

This clonotype has a handful of counts. V usage is TRBV21-1 and J usage is TRBJ2-4; no DNA check was done on the table's D call, TRBD1. TRBV21-1 is a documented pseudogene. The CDR3 sequence is 14 residues long. The CDR3: CASSNGQGFNIQYF. In DNA form, the CDR3 reads TGTGCCAGCAGCAACGGACAGGGCTTCAACATTCAGTACTTC.